This entry is about one T cell receptor (beta chain). Random-hexamer reverse transcription was applied to about 0.45 to 1 ug RNA. TCRdb passed the immunoSEQ multiplex PCR reads through MiXCR, listing each CDR3 protein once. The sample has about 150,000 distinct CDR3 sequences; over 85% are singletons. This specimen comes from a study of CD8 T cells in Susac syndrome. From blood CD8+ and CD4+ T cells, TCR beta sequences were generated. The trim removed 3 bases at V and 7 bases at J, leaving 11 bases unmatched. Germline V lookup: CDR1 DFQATT, CDR2 SNEGSKA (reference sequence). The CDR3 sequence is 14 residues long.

Sequenced input: CD4+ T cells from PBMCs. This receptor was obtained from a human donor with multiple sclerosis. V gene TRBV20-1 combines with J gene TRBJ2-5, with 7 bases identical to TRBD2. The CDR3 reads CSASGAGALPTQYF. The CDR3, as DNA: TGCAGTGCTAGTGGCGCGGGAGCGCTCCCGACCCAGTACTTC.